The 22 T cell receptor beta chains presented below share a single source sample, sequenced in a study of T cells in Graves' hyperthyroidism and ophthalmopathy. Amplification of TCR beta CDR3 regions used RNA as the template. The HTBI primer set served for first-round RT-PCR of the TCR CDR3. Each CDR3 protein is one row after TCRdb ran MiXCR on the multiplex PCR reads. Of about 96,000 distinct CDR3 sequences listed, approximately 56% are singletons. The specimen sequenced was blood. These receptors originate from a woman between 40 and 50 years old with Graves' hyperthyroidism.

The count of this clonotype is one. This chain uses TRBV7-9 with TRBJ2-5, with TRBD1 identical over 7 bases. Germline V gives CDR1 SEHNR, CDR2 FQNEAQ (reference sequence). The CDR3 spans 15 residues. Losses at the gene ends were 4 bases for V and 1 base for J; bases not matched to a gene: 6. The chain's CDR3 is CASSSATGPQETQYF. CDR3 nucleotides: TGTGCCAGCAGCTCGGCGACAGGGCCCCAAGAGACCCAGTACTTC.

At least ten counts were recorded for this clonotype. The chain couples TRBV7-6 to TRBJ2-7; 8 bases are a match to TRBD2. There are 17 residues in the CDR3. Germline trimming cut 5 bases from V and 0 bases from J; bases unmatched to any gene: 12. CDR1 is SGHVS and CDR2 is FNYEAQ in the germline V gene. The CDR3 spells CASSLRWGREVSYEQYF. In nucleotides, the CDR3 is TGTGCCAGCAGCCTACGGTGGGGGCGGGAGGTCTCCTACGAGCAGTACTTC.

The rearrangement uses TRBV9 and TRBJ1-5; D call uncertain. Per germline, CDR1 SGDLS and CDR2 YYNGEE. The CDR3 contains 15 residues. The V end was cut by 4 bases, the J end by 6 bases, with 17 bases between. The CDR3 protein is CASSPGMGFGQPQHF. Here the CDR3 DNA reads TGTGCCAGCAGCCCCGGGATGGGGTTTGGTCAGCCCCAGCATTTT. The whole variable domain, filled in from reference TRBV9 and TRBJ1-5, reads DSGVTQTPKHLITATGQRVTLRCSPRSGDLSVYWYQQSLDQGLQFLIQYYNGEERAKGNILERFSAQQFPDLHSELNLSSLELGDSALYFCASSPGMGFGQPQHFGDGTRLSIL.

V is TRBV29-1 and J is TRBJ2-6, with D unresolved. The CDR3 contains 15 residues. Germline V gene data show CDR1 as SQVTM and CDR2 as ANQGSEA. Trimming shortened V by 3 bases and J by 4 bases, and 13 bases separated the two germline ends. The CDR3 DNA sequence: TGCAGCGTTGAGAGAGGAGTGCCCGGGGCCAACGTCCTGACTTTC. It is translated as CSVERGVPGANVLTF.

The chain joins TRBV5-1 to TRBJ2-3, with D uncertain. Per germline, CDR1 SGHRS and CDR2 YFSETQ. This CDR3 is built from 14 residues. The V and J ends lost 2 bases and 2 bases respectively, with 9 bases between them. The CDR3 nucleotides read TGCGCCAGCAGCTTAACAGTACACACAGATACGCAGTATTTT. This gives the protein CASSLTVHTDTQYF.

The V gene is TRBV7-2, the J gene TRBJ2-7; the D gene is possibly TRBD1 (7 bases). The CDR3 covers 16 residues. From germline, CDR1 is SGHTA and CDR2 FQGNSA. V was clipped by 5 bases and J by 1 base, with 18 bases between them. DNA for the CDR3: TGTGCCAGCAGCGTCCCTGGGGCGGGACAGTCCTACGAGCAGTACTTC. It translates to CASSVPGAGQSYEQYF.

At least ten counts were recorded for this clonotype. The CDR3 nucleotides are TGTGCCAGCAGCTGGACTAGCCAAGAGACCCAGTACTTC. Translation: CASSWTSQETQYF. The V and J genes are TRBV9 and TRBJ2-5; 7 bases align to TRBD2. V shed 4 bases and J 1 base; nucleotides not matched to a gene: 1. This CDR3 is 13 amino acids long. Germline CDR1 is SGDLS and CDR2 is YYNGEE.

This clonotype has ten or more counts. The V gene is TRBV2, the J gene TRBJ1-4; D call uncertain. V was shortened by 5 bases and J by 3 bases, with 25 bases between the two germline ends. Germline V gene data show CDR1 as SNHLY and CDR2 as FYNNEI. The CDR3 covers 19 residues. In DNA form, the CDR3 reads TGTGCCAGCAGTCTCCCGCCGGGGTGGGGATCATTGTCTAATGAAAAACTGTTTTTT. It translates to CASSLPPGWGSLSNEKLFF. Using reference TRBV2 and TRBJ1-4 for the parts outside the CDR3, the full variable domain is EPEVTQTPSHQVTQMGQEVILRCVPISNHLYFYWYRQILGQKVEFLVSFYNNEISEKSEIFDDQFSVERPDGSNFTLKIRSTKLEDSAMYFCASSLPPGWGSLSNEKLFFGSGTQLSVL.

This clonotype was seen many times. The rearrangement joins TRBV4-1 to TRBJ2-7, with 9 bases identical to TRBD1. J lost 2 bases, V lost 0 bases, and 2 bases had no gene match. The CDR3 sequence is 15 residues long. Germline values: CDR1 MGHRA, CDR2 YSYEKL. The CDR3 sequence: CASSQEGTGTYEQYF. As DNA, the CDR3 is TGCGCCAGCAGCCAAGAGGGGACAGGGACCTACGAGCAGTACTTC.

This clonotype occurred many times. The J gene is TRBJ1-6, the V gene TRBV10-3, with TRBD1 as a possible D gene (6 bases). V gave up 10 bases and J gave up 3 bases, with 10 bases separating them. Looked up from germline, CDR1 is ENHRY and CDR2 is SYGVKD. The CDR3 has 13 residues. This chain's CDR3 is CASRQDYNSPLHF. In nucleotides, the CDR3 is TGTGCCAGTAGACAGGACTATAATTCACCCCTCCACTTT.

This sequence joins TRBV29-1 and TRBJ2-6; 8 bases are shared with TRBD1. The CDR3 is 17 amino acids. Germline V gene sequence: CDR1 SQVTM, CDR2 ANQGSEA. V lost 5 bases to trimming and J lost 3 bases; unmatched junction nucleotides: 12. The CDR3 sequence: CSVWAVDRANGANVLTF. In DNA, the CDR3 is TGCAGCGTTTGGGCGGTGGACAGGGCGAATGGGGCCAACGTCCTGACTTTC.

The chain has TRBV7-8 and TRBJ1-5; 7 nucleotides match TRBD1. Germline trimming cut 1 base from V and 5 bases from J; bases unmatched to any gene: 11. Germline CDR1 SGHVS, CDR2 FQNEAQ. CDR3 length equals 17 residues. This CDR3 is CASSLGLAGGGDQPQHF. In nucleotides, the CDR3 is TGTGCCAGCAGCTTAGGACTAGCGGGAGGGGGCGATCAGCCCCAGCATTTT.

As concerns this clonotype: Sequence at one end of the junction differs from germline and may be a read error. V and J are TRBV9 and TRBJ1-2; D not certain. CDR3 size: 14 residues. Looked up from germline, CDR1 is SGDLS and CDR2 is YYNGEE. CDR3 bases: TGTGCAAGCAGCGTTACCCCGGGAACATATGGCTACACCTTC. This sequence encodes CASSVTPGTYGYTF.

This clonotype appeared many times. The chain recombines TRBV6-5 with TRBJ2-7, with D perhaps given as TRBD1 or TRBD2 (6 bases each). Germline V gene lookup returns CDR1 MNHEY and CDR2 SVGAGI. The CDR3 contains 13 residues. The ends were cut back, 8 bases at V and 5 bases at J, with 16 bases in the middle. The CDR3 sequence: CASGTLGGHEQYF. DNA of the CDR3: TGTGCCAGCGGAACACTGGGGGGCCACGAGCAGTACTTC.

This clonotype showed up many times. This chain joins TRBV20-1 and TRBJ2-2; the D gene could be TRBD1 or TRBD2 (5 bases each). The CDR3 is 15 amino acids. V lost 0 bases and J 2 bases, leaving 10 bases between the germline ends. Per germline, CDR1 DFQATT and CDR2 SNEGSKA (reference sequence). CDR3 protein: CSARDFGANTGELFF. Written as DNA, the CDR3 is TGCAGTGCTAGAGATTTCGGGGCAAACACCGGGGAGCTGTTTTTT.

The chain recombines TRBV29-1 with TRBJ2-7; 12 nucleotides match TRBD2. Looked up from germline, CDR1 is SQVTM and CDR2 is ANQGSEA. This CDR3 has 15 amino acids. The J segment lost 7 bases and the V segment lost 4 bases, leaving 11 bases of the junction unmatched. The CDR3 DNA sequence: TGCAGCGTTGGTAGCGGACTAGCGGGAATGGGAGAGCAGTACTTC. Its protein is CSVGSGLAGMGEQYF.

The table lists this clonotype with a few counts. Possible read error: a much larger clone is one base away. For the CDR3, the DNA is TGTGCCAGCAGCTTATACTACGGGCAGTACTTC. As protein: CASSLYYGQYF. The chain carries TRBV7-9 and TRBJ2-7; D uncertain. Germline values: CDR1 SEHNR, CDR2 FQNEAQ (reference sequence). CDR3 size: 11 residues.

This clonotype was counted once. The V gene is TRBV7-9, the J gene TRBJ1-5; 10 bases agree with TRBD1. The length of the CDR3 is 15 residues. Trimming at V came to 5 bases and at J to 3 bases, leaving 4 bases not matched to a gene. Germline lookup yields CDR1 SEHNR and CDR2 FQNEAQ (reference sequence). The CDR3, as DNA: TGTGCCAGCAGCAGACAGGGGGCTATCAATCAGCCCCAGCATTTT. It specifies CASSRQGAINQPQHF.

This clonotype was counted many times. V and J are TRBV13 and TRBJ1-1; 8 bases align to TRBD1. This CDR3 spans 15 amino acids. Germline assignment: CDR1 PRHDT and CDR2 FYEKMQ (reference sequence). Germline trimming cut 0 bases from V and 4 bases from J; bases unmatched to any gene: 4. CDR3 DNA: TGTGCCAGCAGCTTAGGACCGGGACAGGCCACTGAAGCTTTCTTT. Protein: CASSLGPGQATEAFF.

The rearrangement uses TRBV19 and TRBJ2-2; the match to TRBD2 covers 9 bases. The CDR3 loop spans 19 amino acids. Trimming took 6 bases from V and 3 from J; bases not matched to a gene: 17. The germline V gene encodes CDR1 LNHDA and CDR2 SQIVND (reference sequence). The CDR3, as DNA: TGTGCCAGTAGATACCCCGGGGACAGCGGGAGGATATACACCGGGGAGCTGTTTTTT. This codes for CASRYPGDSGRIYTGELFF.

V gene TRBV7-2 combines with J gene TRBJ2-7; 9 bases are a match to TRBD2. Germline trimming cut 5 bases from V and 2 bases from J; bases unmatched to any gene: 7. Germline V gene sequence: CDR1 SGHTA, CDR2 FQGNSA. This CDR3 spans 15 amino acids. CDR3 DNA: TGTGCCAGCAGCGTTTGGGCGGGAGGGCCCTACGAGCAGTACTTC. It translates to CASSVWAGGPYEQYF.

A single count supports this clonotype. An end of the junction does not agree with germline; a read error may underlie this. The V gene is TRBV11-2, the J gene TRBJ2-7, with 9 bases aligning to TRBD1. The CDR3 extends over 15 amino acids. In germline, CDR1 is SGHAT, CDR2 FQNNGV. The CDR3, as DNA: TGTGCCAGCAGCGAGGGGACAGGGAGGTCCTGCGAGCGGTACTTC. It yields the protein CASSEGTGRSCERYF.